Presented here are 7 T cell receptor beta chains from one specimen sequenced in a study of T cells after yellow fever vaccination. TCRdb itself ran the 5' RACE reads through MiXCR, one entry per CDR3 protein. The sample contains roughly 62,000 distinct CDR3 sequences, approximately 7.7% of which appear only once. The sample in question was CD8+ T cells sorted from PBMCs, obtained on the day of the first yellow fever vaccination. The receptors stem from a man aged 18-30 years who received the YFV17D yellow fever vaccine.

This clonotype occurred many times. V usage is TRBV7-9 and J usage is TRBJ2-1; D gene uncertain. Germline assignment: CDR1 SEHNR and CDR2 FQNEAQ (reference sequence). The germline V and J ends were trimmed by 1 base and 6 bases, with 7 bases remaining between them. The CDR3 sequence is 13 residues long. The DNA of the CDR3 is TGTGCCAGCAGCTTAGTAACGGGCAATGAGCAGTTCTTC. It translates to CASSLVTGNEQFF.

V is TRBV12-3 or TRBV12-4 and J is TRBJ1-1; TRBD1 is a possible D gene (5 bases). CDR3 size: 14 residues. Trimming cost V 2 bases and J 0 bases, with 7 bases left between them. The CDR3 nucleotides read TGTGCCAGCAGTTTACGACAGTTGAACACTGAAGCTTTCTTT. Residues: CASSLRQLNTEAFF.

This clonotype was seen a handful of times. The V and J genes are TRBV6-6 and TRBJ2-3; D is ambiguous. Germline values: CDR1 MNHNY, CDR2 SVGAGI (reference sequence). This CDR3 region has 13 residues. V dropped 5 bases and J dropped 8 bases, with 14 bases sitting between them. The CDR3 DNA reads as TGTGCCAGCAGTACTGTGTCGTCAAGTACGCAGTATTTT. Amino acid sequence: CASSTVSSSTQYF.

The rearrangement links TRBV6-6 to TRBJ1-3, with D hard to call. V lost 6 bases and J 4 bases, leaving 10 bases between the germline ends. Germline-derived CDR1 and CDR2 are MNHNY and SVGAGI (reference sequence). This CDR3 region has 13 residues. Written as DNA, the CDR3 is TGTGCCAGCAGCCGGGATGTCGGAAACACCATATATTTT. Protein: CASSRDVGNTIYF.

CDR3 sequence (DNA): TGTGCCAGTAACCCCGCAGGGTTAGGAAACACCATATATTTT. Its protein product is CASNPAGLGNTIYF. J is TRBJ1-3 and V is TRBV5-2; the DNA was not compared with TRBD1, the D call given in the table. TRBV5-2 corresponds to a pseudogene. The CDR3 runs 14 residues.

In this sample, this clonotype turned up once. A much larger clonotype is one base distant, so this may be a read error. The V gene is TRBV14, the J gene TRBJ2-2, with TRBD1 matching over 9 bases. There are 14 residues in the CDR3. Trimming at V came to 11 bases and at J to 7 bases, leaving 11 bases not matched to a gene. Per germline, CDR1 SGHDN and CDR2 FVKESK. The CDR3 DNA reads as TGTGCCGGCAAGCCGACAGGGGGGCTCGGGGAGCTGTTTTTT. Translation: CAGKPTGGLGELFF.

The table lists this clonotype with many counts. V usage is TRBV5-4 and J usage is TRBJ2-2, with D perhaps TRBD2 (5 bases). V lost 2 bases and J lost 4, with 9 bases in between. CDR1 and CDR2 (germline): SGHNT, YYREEE (reference sequence). This CDR3 contains 14 residues. In DNA, the CDR3 is TGTGCCAGCAGCTTCGGGGTATCCACCGGGGAGCTGTTTTTT. Translating it yields CASSFGVSTGELFF. The whole variable domain, remainder taken from reference TRBV5-4 and TRBJ2-2, is ETGVTQSPTHLIKTRGQQVTLRCSSQSGHNTVSWYQQALGQGPQFIFQYYREEENGRGNFPPRFSGLQFPNYSSELNVNALELDDSALYLCASSFGVSTGELFFGEGSRLTVL.